These 21 T cell receptor beta chains were sequenced from one sample in a study of metastatic and nonmetastatic thyroid tumors. TCRdb re-called the PCR reads with MiXCR. The sample includes tens of thousands of clones, roughly 20% of them seen just once. No treatment had been given to any patient before thyroid surgery. The sequenced material came from adjacent normal tissue. These receptors came from a female donor with papillary thyroid cancer or a benign thyroid nodule (not recorded which). Some clones in this sample may be carry-over from other donors' samples.

The rearrangement links TRBV20-1 to TRBJ2-7; D perhaps matches TRBD1 (6 bases). CDR1 DFQATT and CDR2 SNEGSKA come from the germline V gene (reference sequence). CDR3 length: 11 residues. The V end was cut by 6 bases, the J end by 5 bases, with 11 bases between. CDR3 DNA: TGCAGTGCGGACAGTAACGACGAGCAGTACTTC. It specifies CSADSNDEQYF.

At least ten counts were recorded for this clone. This chain uses TRBV20-1 with TRBJ1-1; the D is unclear. Trimming stripped 0 bases from V and 4 bases from J, with 12 bases between. Germline CDR1 DFQATT, CDR2 SNEGSKA (reference sequence). The CDR3 sequence is 14 residues long. The CDR3 DNA sequence: TGCAGTGCTAGAGATTACCAGGAGGTCACTGAAGCTTTCTTT. It yields the protein CSARDYQEVTEAFF.

CDR3 sequence: CSARLLAGGPYEQYF. CDR3 coding DNA: TGCAGTGCTAGGTTGTTAGCGGGGGGACCCTACGAGCAGTACTTC. The chain combines TRBV20-1 with TRBJ2-7, with 10 bases lining up with TRBD2. Germline CDR1 reads DFQATT; CDR2 reads SNEGSKA (reference sequence). The CDR3 contains 15 residues. Unmatched junction bases numbered 7, after V lost 3 bases and J lost 2 bases.

The chain combines TRBV5-1 with TRBJ2-1; 9 nucleotides line up with TRBD2. The CDR3 sequence is 15 residues long. Per germline, CDR1 SGHRS and CDR2 YFSETQ. V lost 2 bases to trimming and J lost 9 bases; unmatched junction nucleotides: 9. CDR3: CASSLAGGGYGEQFF. For the CDR3, the DNA is TGCGCCAGCAGCTTAGCGGGGGGCGGATACGGTGAGCAGTTCTTC.

This clone is categorized as medium-sized. The CDR3 DNA follows: TGTGCCAGCAGTTCCCCTAGCGGGGCTACCTACGAGCAGTACTTC. This translates into CASSSPSGATYEQYF. The genes are TRBV28 and TRBJ2-7, with 9 bases aligning to TRBD2. The V gene end was trimmed by 4 bases and the J gene end by 2 bases; junction bases not matched to a gene: 6. Per the germline V gene, CDR1 is MDHEN and CDR2 is SYDVKM. The CDR3 totals 15 residues.

This chain joins TRBV20-1 and TRBJ2-2; 7 positions match TRBD2. The CDR3 covers 15 residues. Trimming at V came to 3 bases and at J to 4 bases, leaving 8 bases not matched to a gene. CDR1 is DFQATT and CDR2 is SNEGSKA in the germline V gene (reference sequence). CDR3 coding DNA: TGCAGTGCTAGTCGGCGGGAGATGCTCACCGGGGAGCTGTTTTTT. Amino acids: CSASRREMLTGELFF.

The V call is TRBV10-2, the J call TRBJ2-3; D gene uncertain. This CDR3 spans 11 amino acids. Germline loops: CDR1 WSHSY, CDR2 SAAADI. V was pared by 6 bases and J by 7 bases, with 8 bases between. The CDR3 spells CASSHSYTQYF. DNA of the CDR3: TGCGCCAGCAGCCACTCATATACGCAGTATTTT.

This clone was recorded many times. The same CDR3 can be traced to other DNA sequences in this sample. CDR3 amino acids: CASSPMDRGLFNYGYTF. CDR3 DNA: TGTGCCAGCAGTCCAATGGACAGGGGGCTATTTAACTATGGCTACACCTTC. The chain is built from TRBV28 and TRBJ1-2, with 11 bases fitting TRBD1. Germline CDR1 is MDHEN and CDR2 is SYDVKM. The V and J ends lost 5 bases and 1 base, in that order; junction bases with no gene match: 9. The CDR3 has 17 amino acids.

This clone was seen many times. The V and J genes are TRBV20-1 and TRBJ1-3; no reliable D call. The CDR3 loop spans 13 amino acids. CDR1 DFQATT and CDR2 SNEGSKA come from the germline V gene (reference sequence). The germline V and J ends were trimmed by 6 bases and 6 bases, with 15 bases remaining between them. The CDR3 protein is CSASHTGSNTIYF. The DNA for the CDR3 is TGCAGTGCCTCCCACACGGGGTCAAACACCATATATTTT.

This chain connects TRBV7-9 to TRBJ1-2, with 8 bases aligning to TRBD1. J lost 4 bases, V lost 3 bases, and 7 bases had no gene match. Looked up from germline, CDR1 is SEHNR and CDR2 is FQNEAQ (reference sequence). CDR3 size: 15 residues. Here the CDR3 DNA reads TGTGCCAGCAGCTTGATTCCCGACAGGGGCTATGGCTACACCTTC. The encoded protein is CASSLIPDRGYGYTF.

This clone is deemed medium-sized. The V call is TRBV28, the J call TRBJ2-7, with 8 bases that match TRBD1. The CDR3 is made up of 15 amino acids. CDR1 is MDHEN and CDR2 is SYDVKM in the germline V gene. J lost 4 bases, V lost 7 bases, and 12 bases had no gene match. The CDR3 sequence: CASTYPGQVTYEQYF. In DNA form, the CDR3 reads TGTGCCAGCACCTATCCGGGACAGGTTACGTACGAGCAGTACTTC.

This clone was seen more than once but under ten times. A much larger clonotype is one base distant, so this may be a read error. The chain carries TRBV7-9 and TRBJ1-2; a possible D gene is TRBD1 (6 bases). CDR3 length equals 14 residues. Per germline, CDR1 SEHNR and CDR2 FQNEAQ (reference sequence). Trimming pared 5 bases from V and 5 bases from J, leaving 15 bases between. CDR3 protein: CASSDAGDGYGYTF. CDR3 in DNA: TGTGCCAGCAGCGATGCAGGGGATGGGTATGGCTACACCTTC.

The chain combines TRBV20-1 with TRBJ2-3, with unresolved D. This CDR3 contains 11 residues. Per germline, CDR1 DFQATT and CDR2 SNEGSKA (reference sequence). Deletions cut 3 bases from V and 4 bases from J, with 5 bases between. For the CDR3, the DNA is TGCAGTGCTAGGTATGCAGATACGCAGTATTTT. Residues: CSARYADTQYF.

This sequence joins TRBV12-3 or TRBV12-4 and TRBJ1-4, with TRBD1 matching over 9 bases. Trimming took 5 bases from V and 8 from J; bases not matched to a gene: 6. The CDR3 extends over 14 amino acids. The CDR3 sequence is CASSGTGQGEKLFF. CDR3 nucleotides: TGTGCCAGCAGTGGGACAGGGCAGGGGGAAAAACTGTTTTTT.

This clone was observed at least ten times. This may be a read error, as it is one base from a much larger clone. The V and J genes are TRBV5-1 and TRBJ1-4; D remains ambiguous. Germline CDR1 and CDR2: SGHRS and YFSETQ. CDR3 size: 13 residues. The CDR3 protein is CASGFQPGEKLFF. DNA of the CDR3: TGCGCCAGCGGCTTTCAGCCGGGAGAAAAACTGTTTTTT.

V usage is TRBV2 and J usage is TRBJ2-3; D possibly uses TRBD1 or TRBD2 (8 bases each). The CDR3 is 16 residues long. Trimming removed 6 bases at V and 5 bases at J, with 21 bases between. Germline lookup yields CDR1 SNHLY and CDR2 FYNNEI. In nucleotides, the CDR3 is TGTGCCAGCAGGGTGGGACTAGGGGGACAGGAAGATACGCAGTATTTT. Translation: CASRVGLGGQEDTQYF. The full variable domain, its missing parts supplied by reference TRBV2 and TRBJ2-3, is EPEVTQTPSHQVTQMGQEVILRCVPISNHLYFYWYRQILGQKVEFLVSFYNNEISEKSEIFDDQFSVERPDGSNFTLKIRSTKLEDSAMYFCASRVGLGGQEDTQYFGPGTRLTVL.

The V call is TRBV27, the J call TRBJ2-3; the match to TRBD1 covers 8 bases. V lost 3 bases, J lost 2 bases, and 10 bases stayed unmatched. This CDR3 region has 17 residues. CDR1 and CDR2 (germline): MNHEY, SMNVEV (reference sequence). Here the CDR3 DNA reads TGTGCCAGCAGTTTTACCCGGACAGGGAAATTCACAGATACGCAGTATTTT. This sequence encodes CASSFTRTGKFTDTQYF.

Many counts were recorded for this clone. V is TRBV20-1 and J is TRBJ2-1; D is undetermined. CDR3 length: 10 residues. V was clipped by 3 bases and J by 9 bases, with 6 bases between them. Germline V gene lookup returns CDR1 DFQATT and CDR2 SNEGSKA (reference sequence). CDR3 DNA sequence: TGCAGTGCTAGGGCGCGTGAGCAGTTCTTC. Protein: CSARAREQFF.

This clone showed up just a few times. This sequence joins TRBV20-1 and TRBJ2-5, with 10 bases lining up with TRBD2. This CDR3 contains 13 residues. Per germline, CDR1 DFQATT and CDR2 SNEGSKA (reference sequence). The V gene end was trimmed by 5 bases and the J gene end by 6 bases; junction bases not matched to a gene: 6. CDR3: CSAVSGGLKTQYF. The CDR3 region has the DNA TGCAGTGCTGTTAGCGGGGGGTTGAAGACCCAGTACTTC.

As concerns this clone: A single base separates this from a much larger clone, so it may be a read error. Other DNA sequences in this sample translate to the same CDR3. This chain joins TRBV5-4 and TRBJ1-1; D gene ambiguous. The CDR3 extends over 16 amino acids. The V end was cut by 0 bases, the J end by 8 bases, with 20 bases between. The V gene's germline CDR1 is SGHNT and CDR2 YYREEE (reference sequence). In DNA form, the CDR3 reads TGTGCCAGCAGCTTGGCCGGTTCTGGGTCGGGCACCGAAGCTTTCTTT. This encodes CASSLAGSGSGTEAFF.

Many counts were recorded for this clone. The rearrangement joins TRBV9 to TRBJ1-1, with D perhaps matching TRBD1 (6 bases). Germline V gene lookup returns CDR1 SGDLS and CDR2 YYNGEE. The CDR3 is 17 residues long. The V end was cut by 3 bases, the J end by 5 bases, with 23 bases between. As DNA, the CDR3 is TGTGCCAGCAGCGGGTCCCTACGGGGGGGGGCAGATACTGAAGCTTTCTTT. This sequence encodes CASSGSLRGGADTEAFF.